This TCR beta chain comes out of a study of cytomegalovirus exposure and HLA in healthy donors. Germline CDR1 reads SGHTA; CDR2 reads FQGNSA. The CDR3 sequence is 16 residues long. The trim removed 5 bases at V and 4 bases at J, leaving 11 bases unmatched. In the PCR, 60 Vbeta and 13 Jbeta primers were used. Clones were sequenced by immunoSEQ multiplex PCR, and TCRdb holds only the in-frame ones, with some missing. The table records 100,000 to 150,000 clones, roughly 83% of them present only once. The clonotype was recovered from a girl aged 2 to 9 in good health and CMV-seronegative. Material for sequencing was PBMCs. The chain has TRBV7-2 and TRBJ2-5, with 9 bases fitting TRBD2. The CDR3 sequence is CASSLLTGTSRETQYF. CDR3 DNA: TGTGCCAGCAGCCTCCTGACCGGGACTAGCAGAGAGACCCAGTACTTC.